A selection of T cell receptor beta chains follows, all from one sample in a study of cytotoxic CD8 clonotypes in ibrutinib-treated CLL. TCRdb's copy holds only in-frame clones and misses some; the assay was immunoSEQ multiplex PCR. The profile shows roughly 160,000 clones, roughly four fifths of them singletons. This specimen consisted of PBMCs, obtained after 12 months of ibrutinib treatment. The receptors were gathered from a human donor with chronic lymphocytic leukemia. CDR3s include the opening cysteine and the closing phenylalanine or tryptophan. The D gene is left open where the match is weak. The size of a clone is reported for some rows only, either as once, few or many, or as a class for expanded clones.

v_call	clone_size	d_call	j_call	cdr3_nt	cdr3_aa
TRBV18	NA	TRBD2	TRBJ2-7	TGTGCCAGCTCACCTAGCGGGTTCAGGAACGAGCAGTACTTC	CASSPSGFRNEQYF
TRBV18	once	TRBD1	TRBJ2-7	TGTGCCAGCTCATTCGACAGGGGAAAGTACGAGCAGTACTTC	CASSFDRGKYEQYF
TRBV7-9	NA	NA	TRBJ2-3	TGTGCCAGCAGCTTAGCAGGAGGTTTCACAGATACGCAGTATTTT	CASSLAGGFTDTQYF
TRBV30	NA	NA	TRBJ2-3	TGTGCCTGTATGGGTGTAGGAGGGCCTTTCTATACGCAGTATTTT	CACMGVGGPFYTQYF
TRBV9	NA	TRBD2	TRBJ2-5	TGTGCCAGCAGCGTTGCTAGCGGGGGCCACCAAGAGACCCAGTACTTC	CASSVASGGHQETQYF
TRBV28	NA	NA	TRBJ2-1	TGTGCCAGCAGTTCGCCGAGCTCCTACAATGAGCAGTTCTTC	CASSSPSSYNEQFF
TRBV10-3	NA	NA	TRBJ2-1	TGTGCCATCAGTGCTGGACAGGAGCAGTTCTTC	CAISAGQEQFF
TRBV2	NA	TRBD2	TRBJ2-7	TGTGCCAGCAGGGGGACTAGCGGTACCTACGAGCAGTACTTC	CASRGTSGTYEQYF
TRBV6-4	few	TRBD1	TRBJ1-6	TGTGCCAGCAGCCGGGACAGGGATAATTCACCCCTCCACTTT	CASSRDRDNSPLHF
TRBV15	NA	NA	TRBJ1-5	TGTGCCACCAGCAGAGATGGAGGCGGCAATCAGCCCCAGCATTTT	CATSRDGGGNQPQHF
TRBV11-2	NA	NA	TRBJ2-1	TGTGCCAGCAGCCCCCTTGAGGGGCGGGGAGCTGAGCAGTTCTTC	CASSPLEGRGAEQFF
TRBV6-1	NA	NA	TRBJ2-1	TGTGCCAGCAGTGGGCAGGGGAAGGTGCTAAAGAATGAGCAGTTCTTC	CASSGQGKVLKNEQFF
TRBV2	once	NA	TRBJ2-7	TGTGCCAGCAGTACCACAAGGGCAGGTCAGTCCGAGCAGTACTTC	CASSTTRAGQSEQYF
TRBV2	NA	NA	TRBJ1-4	TGTGCCAGCAGTGAGGCGGGGAGGGTCGCCAATGAAAAACTGTTTTTT	CASSEAGRVANEKLFF
TRBV27	NA	NA	TRBJ2-5	TGTGCCAGCAGTTTATCGGGGGTCCAAGAGACCCAGTACTTC	CASSLSGVQETQYF
TRBV5-1	once	NA	TRBJ2-5	TGCGCCAGCAGCTGGGGCGGGAATGGGCAAGAGACCCAGTACTTC	CASSWGGNGQETQYF
TRBV11-3	NA	TRBD1	TRBJ2-7	TGTGCCAGCAGCTCTACCGTCGGGACAGGGGGCTCCAGGGACGAGCAGTACTTC	CASSSTVGTGGSRDEQYF
TRBV7-2	few	NA	TRBJ2-1	TGTGCCAGCAGCTTAAGTGATTACAATGAGCAGTTCTTC	CASSLSDYNEQFF
TRBV16	NA	TRBD1	TRBJ2-6	TGTGCCAGCAGCCAATCCCCGGGGACAGGGGGATCCGGGGCCAACGTCCTGACTTTC	CASSQSPGTGGSGANVLTF
TRBV6-1	NA	TRBD1	TRBJ2-7	TGTGCCAGCAGTGACGGGGACAGTAACTACGAGCAGTACTTC	CASSDGDSNYEQYF
TRBV5-1	NA	NA	TRBJ1-1	TGCGCCAGCAGCTTGGAGGGGGTGAACACTGAAGCTTTCTTT	CASSLEGVNTEAFF
TRBV7-3	NA	TRBD2	TRBJ2-5	TGTGCCAGCAGCTTAAGTAGGACTAGCCCGGCCCAGTACTTC	CASSLSRTSPAQYF
TRBV6-5	NA	NA	TRBJ1-5	TGTGCCAGCAGTGCGACCCAGAATCAGCCCCAGCATTTT	CASSATQNQPQHF
TRBV7-6	NA	TRBD1	TRBJ1-2	TGTGCCAGCAGCTTAGCCCCCGGACAGGTCTATGGCTACACCTTC	CASSLAPGQVYGYTF
TRBV18	NA	NA	TRBJ2-2	TGTGCCAGCTCACTCAACACCGGGGAGCTGTTTTTT	CASSLNTGELFF
TRBV7-2	NA	TRBD2	TRBJ2-7	TGTGCCAGCAGCTTCGCGGGAGGGCCCGGAGAGCAGTACTTC	CASSFAGGPGEQYF
TRBV6-7	NA	NA	TRBJ2-7	TGTGCCAGCAGTTACTCGCAAAGGGGGTGGTACTACGAGCAGTACTTC	CASSYSQRGWYYEQYF
TRBV4-3	NA	TRBD1	TRBJ2-7	TGCGCCAGCAGCCAAGAATACACCGGGACAGGACATTACGAGCAGTACTTC	CASSQEYTGTGHYEQYF
TRBV2	NA	NA	TRBJ2-1	TGTGCCAGCATAAGCGGATCTACCTACAATGAGCAGTTCTTC	CASISGSTYNEQFF